Listed below are T cell receptor beta chains from one sample, sequenced in a study of CD8 T cells in ankylosing spondylitis. TCRdb itself ran the 5' RACE reads through MiXCR, one entry per CDR3 protein. The sample lists 290,000 or so distinct CDR3 sequences; less than 25% were seen once. Sample: blood, either unsorted or a sorted T cell fraction (not recorded which). The receptors derive from a female donor with ankylosing spondylitis or in good health (not recorded which). CDR3s include the opening cysteine and the closing phenylalanine or tryptophan. Fields, in order: V gene, J gene, D gene, CDR3 protein. A D gene is named only where the DNA matches it firmly.

v_gene: TRBV6-1
j_gene: TRBJ1-5
d_gene: .
CDR3aa: CASSEGRVSNQPQHF

v_gene: TRBV28
j_gene: TRBJ1-5
d_gene: .
CDR3aa: CASSSGSQPQHF

v_gene: TRBV20-1
j_gene: TRBJ2-5
d_gene: .
CDR3aa: CSARVPSAGGQETQYF

v_gene: TRBV20-1
j_gene: TRBJ2-1
d_gene: TRBD2
CDR3aa: CSALRASGSTEQFF

v_gene: TRBV7-2
j_gene: TRBJ1-5
d_gene: .
CDR3aa: CASSWTVNQPQHF

v_gene: TRBV4-1
j_gene: TRBJ1-5
d_gene: .
CDR3aa: CASSQEGPGINQPQHF

v_gene: TRBV7-2
j_gene: TRBJ1-1
d_gene: .
CDR3aa: CASSPGPGMNTEAFF

v_gene: TRBV5-6
j_gene: TRBJ2-2
d_gene: .
CDR3aa: CASSFTRSTGELFF

v_gene: TRBV20-1
j_gene: TRBJ2-3
d_gene: .
CDR3aa: CSAPAGSDTQYF

v_gene: TRBV7-2
j_gene: TRBJ1-2
d_gene: TRBD1
CDR3aa: CASSRRTGGYYGYTF

v_gene: TRBV29-1
j_gene: TRBJ1-3
d_gene: TRBD1
CDR3aa: CSVAPGGFSGNTIYF

v_gene: TRBV6-1
j_gene: TRBJ2-7
d_gene: .
CDR3aa: CASSRYPGAYYEQYF

v_gene: TRBV7-2
j_gene: TRBJ1-5
d_gene: .
CDR3aa: CASSLAGAGREGPQHF

v_gene: TRBV29-1
j_gene: TRBJ2-1
d_gene: .
CDR3aa: CSVAVNEQFF